A selection of T cell receptor beta chains follows, all from one sample in a study of early T cells in non-severe SARS-CoV-2 infection. MiXCR, run by TCRdb on the 5' RACE reads, gives a single entry per CDR3 protein. The sample records fewer than 100,000 distinct CDR3 sequences, about 13% being singletons. Input material: whole blood. The receptors come from an adult who was a healthcare worker with PCR-confirmed SARS-CoV-2 infection or an uninfected control (not recorded which). The CDR3 runs from the conserved cysteine through the conserved F or W. D genes are given only for firm matches. Size is omitted from some rows. Given values are once, few, many or a class for expanded clones.

v_gene	d_gene	j_gene	abundance	len	CDR3aa	CDR3nt
TRBV7-2	-	TRBJ1-2	-	16	CASSSRFLGGDYGYTF	TGTGCCAGCAGCTCCCGCTTTCTGGGGGGCGACTATGGCTACACCTTC
TRBV4-2	TRBD2	TRBJ2-1	many	16	CASSQELAASYNEQFF	TGTGCCAGCAGCCAAGAACTAGCGGCCTCCTACAATGAGCAGTTCTTC
TRBV4-1	TRBD1	TRBJ1-5	few	15	CASSFSATGPQPQHF	TGCGCCAGCAGCTTTAGCGCGACAGGGCCTCAGCCCCAGCATTTT
TRBV20-1	-	TRBJ2-7	many	12	CSGDRDTYEQYF	TGCTCAGGCGACCGGGACACTTACGAGCAGTACTTC
TRBV25-1	-	TRBJ2-3	many	15	CASSERAARADTQYF	TGTGCCAGCAGTGAAAGGGCAGCTAGGGCAGATACGCAGTATTTT
TRBV5-1	-	TRBJ2-5	many	16	CASSSPPGGPEGAQYF	TGCGCCAGCAGCTCCCCGCCGGGGGGCCCGGAGGGGGCCCAGTACTTC
TRBV2	TRBD1	TRBJ1-5	-	16	CASTTLRDRGLQPQHF	TGTGCCAGCACAACACTCCGGGACAGGGGTCTTCAGCCCCAGCATTTT
TRBV12-5	-	TRBJ2-3	many	11	CASGYRDTQYF	TGTGCTAGTGGTTACAGGGATACGCAGTATTTT
TRBV28	-	TRBJ1-2	many	14	CASGVSNRRGGYTF	TGTGCCAGCGGTGTTTCGAACAGGCGTGGGGGCTACACCTTC
TRBV7-3	-	TRBJ2-3	few	14	CASSPQGRADTQYF	TGTGCCAGCAGCCCCCAGGGGCGCGCAGATACGCAGTATTTT